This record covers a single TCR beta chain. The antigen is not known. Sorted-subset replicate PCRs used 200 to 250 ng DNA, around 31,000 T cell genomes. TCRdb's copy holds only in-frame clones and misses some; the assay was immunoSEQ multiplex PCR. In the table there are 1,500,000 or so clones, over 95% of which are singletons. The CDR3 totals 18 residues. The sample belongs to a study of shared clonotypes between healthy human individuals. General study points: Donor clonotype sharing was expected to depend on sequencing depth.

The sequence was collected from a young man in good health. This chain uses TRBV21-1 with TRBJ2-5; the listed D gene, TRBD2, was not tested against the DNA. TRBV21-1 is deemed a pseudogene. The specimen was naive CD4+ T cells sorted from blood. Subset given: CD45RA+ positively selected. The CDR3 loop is CASSKRQMGGAYQETQYF. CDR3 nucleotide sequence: TGTGCCAGCAGCAAACGACAGATGGGCGGGGCGTACCAAGAGACCCAGTACTTC.